The source of this T cell receptor beta chain is a study of blood T cells in healthy people across ages (dated by TCRdb to about 2015). Notes on the research overall: In model experiments, template switching captured roughly one uniquely barcoded TCR beta cDNA molecule for every two T cells. Using the same blood draw, the study looked at two additional independent replicas of 1 million unique cDNA reads for two donors, one aged 18 to 29 and the other aged 80 or older. The study measured age-related changes in TCR beta repertoire diversity using deep sequencing normalized with unique cDNA molecular identifiers. To avoid experimental bias, donors of different ages were spread randomly across the sequencing lanes. The donors were split into four age groups: young (average about 16 years), middle-aged (roughly 39), aged (approximately 60) and long-lived (82). The investigation overall reported the following: Total diversity estimates from one million sequenced T cells were considered lower bounds and underestimates. There was a strong correlation between observed TCR beta diversity and the percentage of naive T cells measured by flow cytometry. Conclusive comparison of naive and antigen-experienced compartments was prevented by the profiling of bulk unsorted PBMCs. Compared with the aged group, more naive CD4+ T cells, fewer expanded clones and increased TCR diversity were shown by the long-lived group, suggesting age selection. Because donor CMV infection status was unknown, age-related changes in expanded clonotypes were potentially confounded. As age increased, observed TCR beta diversity per million T cells dropped in a roughly linear way, and a significant reduction was already evident by age roughly 36.

In regard to this clonotype: Its antigen has not been determined. One end of the junction varies from germline; a read error may be responsible.

The donors were about 40 Caucasian individuals from Russia, aged 6 to 90 years, who were systemically healthy. Ten milliliters of peripheral blood were drawn from each donor into EDTA-treated Vacutainer tubes. Ficoll-Paque density-gradient centrifugation was used to isolate PBMCs, with at least 7 million per sample. Total RNA was extracted from PBMCs with Trizol reagent, with at least 5.5 micrograms obtained per sample. The percentages of naive CD45RAhigh/CD27high T cells were determined by flow cytometry on a PBMC aliquot from every donor. The cysteine opens and the phenylalanine closes a CDR3 of 16 amino acids. The read is trimmed to its CDR3 DNA, 48 bases read in frame from base 1. CDR1 and CDR2, per the germline V gene (reference sequence), are LNHNV and YYDKDF. Library prep was done by 5' RACE. Sequencing instrument: Illumina HiSeq 2500. The second PCR ran for roughly 7 to 11 cycles and used a J-beta primer mix along with a sample-barcoded 5' primer. A template-switch 5' adaptor carrying 12 random nucleotides introduced a unique molecular identifier onto each TCR beta cDNA molecule. At least 3 million CDR3-containing paired-end reads were obtained from each sample. The Mint cDNA synthesis kit, primed by a TRBC-specific oligonucleotide, was used to synthesize first-strand cDNA from all RNA. After uracil-DNA glycosylase treatment, a first 18-cycle PCR used universal primers M1SS and BC2_uni_R on all cDNA. Regarding the original processing steps: For normalization, 1 million high-quality reads, each with a distinct molecular identifier, were randomly selected from each sample. Instead of being binned into consensus sequences, reads with shared molecular identifiers were discarded. MiTCR, with a Q25 quality threshold and the strictest error-elimination algorithm, was used for CDR3 identification, clonotype clustering and error correction. Lower-bound total TCR beta diversity was estimated with a nonparametric unseen species model using Euler transformation. TCRdb took the public reads, trimmed them with fastp at Q25, ran MiXCR for clone calling and kept in-frame beta chains. Each entry merges the rows of one CDR3 protein and shows their most common DNA and genes. The V and J calls and clone size are TCRdb's, not the authors'. Counted in this sample were about 690,000 distinct CDR3 sequences; approximately 40% of them appeared once. The ten top clones hold around 30% of the sample.

This sequence uses TRBV15 and TRBJ2-3; 11 bases in the middle match TRBD2. Input material: blood. This sequence was found in an elderly man in good health. The encoded CDR3 is CTTSGHSGGAQATQYF. Here is the DNA: TGTACCACCAGCGGCCATAGCGGGGGGGCCCAGGCCACGCAGTATTTT.